Each of the 23 T cell receptor beta chains below was sequenced from the same sample in a study of T cells in localized non-small cell lung cancer. Profiled with immunoSEQ multiplex PCR; TCRdb holds only in-frame clones, not every one. The sample has 45,000 to 55,000 clones; just over 85% are singletons. Material: peripheral blood, obtained before any cancer treatment. The receptors shown here come from a male donor aged 60 or older with stage III squamous cell lung carcinoma.

The rearrangement links TRBV6-6 to TRBJ1-6; D not resolved. With 7 bases removed from V and 0 bases from J, the gap between germline ends came to 13 bases. The CDR3 consists of 16 residues. Germline V lookup: CDR1 MNHNY, CDR2 SVGAGI (reference sequence). The CDR3 DNA reads TGTGCCAGCACCCAAACCGGGAGCTCCTATAATTCACCCCTCCACTTT. Translating gives CASTQTGSSYNSPLHF.

The V gene is TRBV19, the J gene TRBJ1-3, with no clear D. This CDR3 contains 14 residues. Trimming took off 6 bases at V and 2 bases at J, with 11 bases between the two ends. In germline, CDR1 is LNHDA, CDR2 SQIVND (reference sequence). CDR3 region: CASSVGSAGNTIYF. The CDR3, as DNA: TGTGCCAGTAGCGTGGGGTCCGCTGGAAACACCATATATTTT.

Regarding this clone: This specimen includes other DNA sequences encoding the same CDR3. J is TRBJ2-1 and V is TRBV6-5, with D perhaps TRBD1 (5 bases). This CDR3 has 13 residues. The germline V and J ends were trimmed by 6 bases and 3 bases, with 9 bases remaining between them. CDR1 is MNHEY, CDR2 SVGAGI, per germline. The CDR3 nucleotides are TGTGCCAGCAGCCGAGACAGCTACAATGAGCAGTTCTTC. It encodes CASSRDSYNEQFF.

The V call is TRBV7-2, the J call TRBJ2-1; 12 bases match TRBD1. This CDR3 has 16 amino acids. The V gene end was trimmed by 6 bases and the J gene end by 9 bases; junction bases not matched to a gene: 12. The germline CDR1 and CDR2 sequences are SGHTA and FQGNSA. The CDR3 nucleotides are TGTGCCAGCAGGCCTCGAAGGGGACAGGGGGCCGTTGAGCAGTTCTTC. Its protein is CASRPRRGQGAVEQFF.

V is TRBV5-4 and J is TRBJ2-3; tentative D call: TRBD2 (6 bases). The CDR3 covers 16 residues. From germline, CDR1 is SGHNT and CDR2 YYREEE (reference sequence). V lost 0 bases to trimming and J lost 2 bases, with 13 bases between them. The CDR3 region has the DNA TGTGCCAGCAGCTTGGGAGGGCGGGGTAACACAGATACGCAGTATTTT. Its translation is CASSLGGRGNTDTQYF. Supplemented by reference TRBV5-4 and TRBJ2-3, the full variable domain reads ETGVTQSPTHLIKTRGQQVTLRCSSQSGHNTVSWYQQALGQGPQFIFQYYREEENGRGNFPPRFSGLQFPNYSSELNVNALELDDSALYLCASSLGGRGNTDTQYFGPGTRLTVL.

The chain has TRBV5-4 and TRBJ2-1; possible D gene TRBD1, 6 bases. Germline loops: CDR1 SGHNT, CDR2 YYREEE (reference sequence). The CDR3 covers 17 residues. Trimming cost V 3 bases and J 1 base, with 17 bases left between them. CDR3 DNA: TGTGCCAGCAGCTCTGGGCGTGGGGGCTGGTCCTACAATGAGCAGTTCTTC. As protein: CASSSGRGGWSYNEQFF.

This chain joins TRBV5-1 and TRBJ2-1; no clear D gene. Germline CDR1 is SGHRS and CDR2 is YFSETQ. The CDR3 has 13 amino acids. The V end lost 4 bases, the J end lost 0 bases, and 5 bases lay between the germline ends. The DNA for the CDR3 is TGCGCCAGCAGCCCAAGCTCCTACAATGAGCAGTTCTTC. Translation gives CASSPSSYNEQFF.

The chain links TRBV14 to TRBJ2-5; possible D gene TRBD2, 6 bases. Trimming removed 0 bases from V and 0 bases from J, with 11 bases in between. The CDR3 has 16 amino acids. Germline V CDR1 and CDR2: SGHDN, FVKESK. The CDR3 bases are TGTGCCAGCAGCCAAGATGCGGGGCCGTACCAAGAGACCCAGTACTTC. Translation gives CASSQDAGPYQETQYF.

This chain uses TRBV19 with TRBJ1-3; D gene unclear. The CDR3 runs 12 residues. The germline V and J ends were trimmed by 6 bases and 0 bases, with 3 bases remaining between them. The germline V gene encodes CDR1 LNHDA and CDR2 SQIVND (reference sequence). The CDR3 DNA reads as TGTGCCAGTAGAAGCTCTGGAAACACCATATATTTT. Encoded protein: CASRSSGNTIYF. Full variable domain (remainder filled in from reference TRBV19 and TRBJ1-3): DGGITQSPKYLFRKEGQNVTLSCEQNLNHDAMYWYRQDPGQGLRLIYYSQIVNDFQKGDIAEGYSVSREKKESFPLTVTSAQKNPTAFYLCASRSSGNTIYFGEGSWLTVV.

This chain joins TRBV7-9 and TRBJ2-6, with 8 bases aligning to TRBD1. The germline V gene encodes CDR1 SEHNR and CDR2 FQNEAQ (reference sequence). CDR3 length: 17 residues. The trim removed 5 bases at V and 0 bases at J, leaving 6 bases unmatched. The CDR3 sequence is CASSQTGVPSGANVLTF. DNA of the CDR3: TGTGCCAGCAGCCAGACAGGGGTCCCCTCTGGGGCCAACGTCCTGACTTTC.

The V call is TRBV4-2, the J call TRBJ2-2; a weak D match, TRBD1 (6 bases). The V and J ends lost 4 bases and 2 bases respectively, with 17 bases between them. From germline, CDR1 is LGHNA and CDR2 YNFKEQ. CDR3 length: 17 amino acids. DNA for the CDR3: TGTGCCAGCAGCCGAGTCTCGAGGACAGCCAACACCGGGGAGCTGTTTTTT. Translation: CASSRVSRTANTGELFF.

The rearrangement joins TRBV28 to TRBJ1-1, with a weak D call TRBD1 (6 bases). The germline CDR1 and CDR2 sequences are MDHEN and SYDVKM. CDR3 length equals 15 residues. V gave up 5 bases and J gave up 4 bases, with 17 bases separating them. The CDR3 nucleotides are TGTGCCAGCAGTCCGACCCCCTCAGGGGTCACTGAAGCTTTCTTT. Protein sequence: CASSPTPSGVTEAFF.

The chain combines TRBV29-1 with TRBJ2-3; 12 bases agree with TRBD2. Per the germline V gene, CDR1 is SQVTM and CDR2 is ANQGSEA. The V and J ends lost 8 bases and 3 bases, in that order; junction bases with no gene match: 3. The CDR3 loop spans 13 amino acids. In DNA, the CDR3 is TGCAGCCTAGCGGGAGGGCCGACAGATACGCAGTATTTT. Protein: CSLAGGPTDTQYF.

This chain connects TRBV6-1 to TRBJ1-5, with 7 bases aligning to TRBD1. Germline assignment: CDR1 MNHNS and CDR2 SASEGT. The ends lost 4 bases at V and 0 bases at J; junction bases unmatched: 9. This CDR3 region has 17 residues. The CDR3 reads CASSGGGQTFSNQPQHF. The CDR3, as DNA: TGTGCCAGCAGTGGAGGGGGACAGACATTTAGCAATCAGCCCCAGCATTTT.

The J gene is TRBJ2-2, the V gene TRBV5-1; TRBD2 is a possible D gene (6 bases). Germline V gene lookup returns CDR1 SGHRS and CDR2 YFSETQ. The CDR3 sequence is 14 residues long. V was pared by 4 bases and J by 5 bases, with 12 bases between. CDR3 loop: CASSGLGGTGELFF. CDR3 bases: TGCGCCAGCAGCGGCTTGGGGGGAACCGGGGAGCTGTTTTTT.

The chain carries TRBV11-2 and TRBJ2-3, with TRBD2 matching over 12 bases. CDR1 and CDR2 (germline): SGHAT, FQNNGV. Losses at the gene ends were 2 bases for V and 6 bases for J; bases not matched to a gene: 0. The CDR3 sequence is 14 residues long. The CDR3 here is CASSLTSGRDTQYF. The CDR3 region has the DNA TGTGCCAGCAGCTTAACTAGCGGGAGGGATACGCAGTATTTT.

V and J are TRBV7-9 and TRBJ2-7; 9 nucleotides match TRBD1. Trimming at V came to 1 base and at J to 0 bases, leaving 7 bases not matched to a gene. CDR3 size: 17 residues. CDR1 is SEHNR and CDR2 is FQNEAQ in the germline V gene (reference sequence). The CDR3 nucleotides read TGTGCCAGCAGCTTAGGGACAGGGGCGACCAACTCCTACGAGCAGTACTTC. The encoded protein is CASSLGTGATNSYEQYF.

This chain links TRBV7-6 with TRBJ2-3; no clear D. In germline, CDR1 is SGHVS, CDR2 FNYEAQ. The CDR3 totals 18 residues. The V end lost 1 base, the J end lost 4 bases, and 21 bases lay between the germline ends. The CDR3 is CASSLGVGGRNPPDTQYF. CDR3 nucleotide sequence: TGTGCCAGCAGCTTAGGGGTGGGTGGGCGCAACCCCCCAGATACGCAGTATTTT.

The J gene is TRBJ2-3, the V gene TRBV18; TRBD1 aligns across 7 bases. With 0 bases clipped from V and 2 bases from J, the junction kept 8 bases outside the gene matches. Per germline, CDR1 KGHSH and CDR2 LQKENI. This CDR3 is 17 amino acids long. The CDR3 DNA follows: TGTGCCAGCTCACCACCTACCGGGACAGCTTTCACAGATACGCAGTATTTT. Translation gives CASSPPTGTAFTDTQYF.

This chain joins TRBV11-2 and TRBJ2-3; D uncertain. Germline V lookup: CDR1 SGHAT, CDR2 FQNNGV. Between the trimmed V and J ends, which lost 5 bases and 0 bases, there was a span of 12 bases. The CDR3 length is 15 residues. The CDR3 DNA is TGTGCCAGCAGCCAATGGACGTCTAGCACAGATACGCAGTATTTT. It codes for CASSQWTSSTDTQYF.

This chain links TRBV11-2 with TRBJ2-7, with D possibly called TRBD1 or TRBD2 (6 bases each). CDR3 length: 14 amino acids. Germline CDR1 and CDR2: SGHAT and FQNNGV. V was trimmed by 5 bases and J by 3 bases, leaving 14 bases between them. The CDR3 region is CASSATGTGYEQYF. CDR3 DNA sequence: TGTGCCAGCAGCGCCACAGGGACTGGCTACGAGCAGTACTTC.

This rearrangement joins TRBV29-1 to TRBJ1-5; D possibly corresponds to TRBD1 (5 bases). V lost 6 bases, J lost 0 bases, and 9 bases lay in between. This CDR3 has 13 residues. The germline gives CDR1 SQVTM, CDR2 ANQGSEA. The CDR3 DNA reads as TGCAGCGTGGAGACAGATAGCAATCAGCCCCAGCATTTT. As protein: CSVETDSNQPQHF. The whole variable domain, remainder taken from reference TRBV29-1 and TRBJ1-5, is SAVISQKPSRDICQRGTSLTIQCQVDSQVTMMFWYRQQPGQSLTLIATANQGSEATYESGFVIDKFPISRPNLTFSTLTVSNMSPEDSSIYLCSVETDSNQPQHFGDGTRLSIL.

This chain joins TRBV6-5 and TRBJ1-6; D may be TRBD1 (6 bases). V was trimmed by 10 bases and J by 8 bases, leaving 15 bases between them. This CDR3 contains 13 residues. Germline loops: CDR1 MNHEY, CDR2 SVGAGI. The CDR3 spells CAIGEGGDSPLHF. The CDR3 DNA reads as TGTGCCATAGGAGAAGGGGGGGATTCACCCCTCCACTTT.